This section outlines one T cell receptor (beta chain) sequence together with its context. Its specificity is unknown. The CDR3 loop spans 11 amino acids. Germline V gene lookup returns CDR1 SGHDN and CDR2 FVKESK. V gave up 5 bases and J gave up 9 bases, with 11 bases separating them. The source of the sample is a study of cytomegalovirus exposure and HLA in healthy donors. General study results and limits: Among TCR beta chains, those listed as cytomegalovirus-associated numbered roughly 150. With high specificity and sensitivity, the classifier reportedly diagnosed cytomegalovirus status. In a later analysis, an Asian-associated ancestry cluster reportedly showed fewer N-insertions than the roughly 730-donor mean. Reportedly, TCR beta sequences accurately predicted HLA-A and HLA-B alleles in most subjects.

Both 60 Vbeta primers and 13 Jbeta primers went into the PCR. Sequencing used immunoSEQ multiplex PCR; TCRdb keeps in-frame clones, though not all of them. The listing contains approximately 120,000 clones. The chain combines TRBV14 with TRBJ2-7; D is perhaps TRBD2 (6 bases). This clonotype was sampled from a man aged 30-40 years in good health and CMV-seronegative. What was sequenced was PBMCs. CDR3 protein: CASSAGFRQYF. Here the CDR3 DNA reads TGTGCCAGCAGCGCGGGATTTAGGCAGTACTTC.